This TCR beta chain was recovered during a study of breast tumors, draining lymph nodes, adjacent tissues. Study-wide points: Data fit most tumor T cells coming from lymph node, expanding in tumor.

Each CDR3 protein is one row after TCRdb ran MiXCR on the multiplex PCR reads. The data contain 150,000 to 200,000 distinct CDR3 sequences, 33% of them singletons. The lymph nodes were axillary draining lymph nodes from breast cancer patients. This clonotype was seen repeatedly, ten times or more. Its antigen is not known. Germline V gives CDR1 SGHRS, CDR2 YFSETQ. The CDR3 is made up of 15 amino acids. V lost 1 base to trimming and J lost 3 bases; unmatched junction nucleotides: 6. The TCR was taken from a female donor with breast cancer. Some clones in this sample may be carry-over from other donors' samples. The sample comprised axillary lymph node tissue. V is TRBV5-1 and J is TRBJ2-5; TRBD2 agrees at 7 bases. The CDR3 is CASSLPGTTKETQYF. For the CDR3, the DNA is TGCGCCAGCAGCTTGCCCGGGACTACTAAAGAGACCCAGTACTTC.